What follows is one T cell receptor (beta chain) and its context. What antigen it recognizes has not been identified. Base qualities were left out, and no much larger clone turns up one base away. The library was obtained by the immunoSEQ multiplex PCR assay. TCRdb took this table from immuneACCESS and kept in-frame rearrangements with V and J called. Such tables lack part of the clones; where checked against another copy, unresolved V genes explain under half of the gap, and the rest is unexplained. The table for this sample lists about 86,000 clones; 80% to 95% of them were counted only once. The leading ten clones occupy 1.5% to 2% of the sample. This specimen comes from a study of T cell changes during pregnancy in multiple sclerosis (dated by TCRdb to between 2018 and 2021). With respect to the entire study: In women with multiple sclerosis, the researchers looked at how the T cell repertoire shifted as pregnancy progressed.

Cut back by 6 bases and 12 bases, the V and J ends lie 18 bases apart. CDR3 length: 14 amino acids, cysteine to phenylalanine. The kept DNA is CDR3 alone, 42 bases in frame from the first base. In the germline V gene, CDR1 corresponds to MNHEY and CDR2 to SVGAGI. The sample in question was peripheral blood, obtained in the first trimester of pregnancy. This sequence uses TRBV6-5 and TRBJ2-6; too little of a D gene remains to name it. This clonotype originated in a female donor in good health, enrolled as a control in a pregnancy study. The sequence in DNA is TGTGCCAGCAGCCCCCAGGTTCTCCCGGCCGTCCTGACTTTC. Translated, this is CASSPQVLPAVLTF.